The 31 T cell receptor beta chains below were found in one sample sequenced in a study of OX40 agonist ivuxolimab in advanced cancers. Clones were sequenced by immunoSEQ multiplex PCR, and TCRdb holds only the in-frame ones, with some missing. The table has some 84,000 clones, approximately 92% seen once. The sample here was CD4+ or CD8+ T cells sorted from blood, taken in a trial of the OX40 agonist ivuxolimab. These receptors were obtained from an adult with an advanced solid tumor such as melanoma, head and neck, liver or kidney cancer.

This clone has a handful of counts. The chain is built from TRBV5-6 and TRBJ2-7; 14 bases map to TRBD2. There are 15 residues in the CDR3. V lost 4 bases and J lost 2; bases outside the gene matches: 2. Germline values: CDR1 SGHDT, CDR2 YYEEEE. The CDR3 protein is CASSEGLAGAYEQYF. The CDR3 DNA reads as TGTGCCAGCAGCGAGGGACTAGCGGGGGCCTACGAGCAGTACTTC.

The rearrangement joins TRBV7-2 to TRBJ2-1; no clear D gene. V was trimmed by 3 bases and J by 6 bases, leaving 9 bases between them. The CDR3 is 13 residues long. Germline V CDR1 and CDR2: SGHTA, FQGNSA. CDR3 sequence: CASSFENPNEQFF. The DNA for the CDR3 is TGTGCCAGCAGCTTCGAGAACCCCAATGAGCAGTTCTTC. Combining the CDR3 with reference TRBV7-2 and TRBJ2-1 gives the whole variable domain GAGVSQSPSNKVTEKGKDVELRCDPISGHTALYWYRQSLGQGLEFLIYFQGNSAPDKSGLPSDRFSAERTGGSVSTLTIQRTQQEDSAVYLCASSFENPNEQFFGPGTRLTVL.

The V call is TRBV6-6, the J call TRBJ2-7; possibly TRBD2 for D (7 bases). Trimming removed 1 base at V and 4 bases at J, with 11 bases between. CDR3 length: 14 residues. Germline assignment: CDR1 MNHNY and CDR2 SVGAGI (reference sequence). The CDR3 nucleotides read TGTGCCAGCAGTTACTGGGGGGGGCGGTACGAGCAGTACTTC. This sequence encodes CASSYWGGRYEQYF.

A note on this clone: The DNA is left out, because the CDR3 cannot be placed on it with certainty; the CDR3 is given as TCRdb lists it. The chain is built from TRBV6-6 and TRBJ2-5. Germline CDR1 reads MNHNY; CDR2 reads SVGAGI (reference sequence). The CDR3 totals 16 residues, both ends included. The CDR3: CASSSPFRGRQETQYF.

This clone was detected only once. The chain carries TRBV30 and TRBJ1-1; D uncertain. CDR1 is GTSNPN and CDR2 is SVGIG in the germline V gene (reference sequence). The CDR3 is made up of 13 amino acids. The V end lost 3 bases, the J end lost 3 bases, and 11 bases lay between the germline ends. Written as DNA, the CDR3 is TGTGCCTGGAGGCGGGCAGTAGACACTGAAGCTTTCTTT. It translates to CAWRRAVDTEAFF.

CDR3 nucleotides: TGTGCCAGCAGCTTAGTTGTGCACGGTCGTGGCTACACCTTC. Translation gives CASSLVVHGRGYTF. V usage is TRBV7-9 and J usage is TRBJ1-2; no reliable D call. This CDR3 is 14 amino acids long. The germline V gene encodes CDR1 SEHNR and CDR2 FQNEAQ (reference sequence). Trimming removed 1 base at V and 7 bases at J, with 13 bases between.

The chain employs TRBV7-3 and TRBJ2-6; 8 nucleotides line up with TRBD1. This CDR3 is 18 amino acids long. After removal of 2 bases from V and 4 bases from J, the junction contained 10 bases not matched to a gene. Germline CDR1 and CDR2: SGHTA and FQGTGA. CDR3 residues: CASSLGSGGALGANVLTF. CDR3 coding DNA: TGTGCCAGCAGCTTAGGGTCAGGGGGCGCATTAGGGGCCAACGTCCTGACTTTC.

The rearrangement joins TRBV2 to TRBJ1-2; the D gene is possibly TRBD1 (5 bases). CDR3 length: 14 amino acids. The V and J ends lost 1 base and 3 bases respectively, with 9 bases between them. Germline V CDR1 and CDR2: SNHLY, FYNNEI. The CDR3 is CASSEEGLDYGYTF. DNA for the CDR3: TGTGCCAGCAGTGAAGAGGGGTTGGACTATGGCTACACCTTC. Combining the CDR3 with reference TRBV2 and TRBJ1-2 gives the whole variable domain EPEVTQTPSHQVTQMGQEVILRCVPISNHLYFYWYRQILGQKVEFLVSFYNNEISEKSEIFDDQFSVERPDGSNFTLKIRSTKLEDSAMYFCASSEEGLDYGYTFGSGTRLTVV.

The rearrangement links TRBV9 to TRBJ2-7; 13 positions match TRBD2. The CDR3 totals 16 residues. V shed 2 bases, J shed 7 bases, and the junction held 9 bases outside the gene matches. Per the germline V gene, CDR1 is SGDLS and CDR2 is YYNGEE. CDR3 nucleotides: TGTGCCAGCAGCGTCGGGGCACTAGCGGGGGGGCTTGAGCAGTACTTC. Its translation is CASSVGALAGGLEQYF.

This clone was counted a few times. This rearrangement joins TRBV5-1 to TRBJ2-6, with 7 bases fitting TRBD2. The ends lost 5 bases at V and 4 bases at J; junction bases unmatched: 6. CDR3 length: 15 amino acids. Germline values: CDR1 SGHRS, CDR2 YFSETQ. CDR3 nucleotide sequence: TGCGCCAGCAGGATCCGGGAGGTCGGGGCCAACGTCCTGACTTTC. This codes for CASRIREVGANVLTF.

This clone was seen a single time. The chain uses TRBV6-1 and TRBJ2-3; the D is unclear. This CDR3 is built from 12 residues. The germline V gene has CDR1 MNHNS and CDR2 SASEGT. V was cut by 7 bases and J by 4 bases, with 9 bases left in between. In DNA form, the CDR3 reads TGTGCCAGCACCTTTTGGGCAGATACGCAGTATTTT. Its protein is CASTFWADTQYF.

V and J are TRBV7-9 and TRBJ1-1, with D possibly being TRBD1 (5 bases). Germline lookup yields CDR1 SEHNR and CDR2 FQNEAQ (reference sequence). Trimming removed 4 bases at V and 3 bases at J, with 15 bases between. The CDR3 spans 15 residues. The CDR3 loop is CASSSSSLGHTEAFF. For the CDR3, the DNA is TGTGCCAGCAGCTCTTCATCCTTGGGGCACACTGAAGCTTTCTTT.

The rearrangement links TRBV6-7 to TRBJ1-3; D is unresolved. TRBV6-7 carries the ORF label, with uncertain function. This CDR3 has 13 residues. Trimming removed 7 bases from V and 8 bases from J, with 15 bases in between. The CDR3 reads CASTVQRVHTIYF. For the CDR3, the DNA is TGTGCCAGCACCGTACAGAGGGTTCACACCATATATTTT.

J is TRBJ2-5 and V is TRBV7-9; D gene ambiguous. The germline V gene encodes CDR1 SEHNR and CDR2 FQNEAQ (reference sequence). Trimming pared 4 bases from V and 2 bases from J, leaving 11 bases between. The CDR3 is 14 residues long. CDR3 protein: CASSSTLEQETQYF. CDR3 nucleotides: TGTGCCAGCAGCTCCACTCTAGAACAAGAGACCCAGTACTTC.

This clone has only one observation. This chain connects TRBV21-1 to TRBJ2-5; the table names TRBD1, a call not compared with the DNA. TRBV21-1 is shown as a pseudogene. CDR3 size: 15 residues. The CDR3 DNA sequence: TGTGCCAGCAGCAAAGGACAGTGCCGCCAAGAGACCCAGTACTTC. It codes for CASSKGQCRQETQYF.

The gene calls are TRBV4-1 and TRBJ2-2, with 10 bases identical to TRBD1. The CDR3 is 16 residues long. Unmatched junction bases numbered 4, after V lost 3 bases and J lost 3 bases. CDR1 is MGHRA and CDR2 is YSYEKL in the germline V gene. This CDR3 is CASSQAGQGYTGELFF. The DNA for the CDR3 is TGCGCCAGCAGCCAGGCGGGACAGGGGTACACCGGGGAGCTGTTTTTT.

V gene TRBV9 combines with J gene TRBJ1-5; 9 nucleotides agree with TRBD1. V lost 2 bases and J lost 4; bases outside the gene matches: 1. Per the germline V gene, CDR1 is SGDLS and CDR2 is YYNGEE. The CDR3 covers 14 residues. The CDR3 protein is CASSVGTGNQPQHF. In nucleotides, the CDR3 is TGTGCCAGCAGCGTGGGGACAGGGAATCAGCCCCAGCATTTT. Using reference TRBV9 and TRBJ1-5 for the parts outside the CDR3, the full variable domain is DSGVTQTPKHLITATGQRVTLRCSPRSGDLSVYWYQQSLDQGLQFLIQYYNGEERAKGNILERFSAQQFPDLHSELNLSSLELGDSALYFCASSVGTGNQPQHFGDGTRLSIL.

This clone has only one observation. The gene calls are TRBV25-1 and TRBJ2-1, with 7 nucleotides matching TRBD2. V was clipped by 4 bases and J by 3 bases; unmatched bases: 3. This CDR3 has 14 amino acids. Germline-derived CDR1 and CDR2 are MGHDK and SYGVNS. CDR3 bases: TGTGCCAGCAGTGTAAGCGGGAACTACAATGAGCAGTTCTTC. The encoded protein is CASSVSGNYNEQFF.

The chain has TRBV29-1 and TRBJ1-5, with TRBD1 matching over 12 bases. The V segment lost 0 bases and the J segment 8 bases; nucleotides outside the gene matches: 5. Germline CDR1 SQVTM, CDR2 ANQGSEA. The CDR3 has 15 amino acids. This chain's CDR3 is CSVEDPGTGGEPQHF. CDR3 DNA sequence: TGCAGCGTTGAAGATCCAGGGACAGGGGGCGAGCCCCAGCATTTT.

The V call is TRBV5-6, the J call TRBJ1-2; unclear D gene. The CDR3 has 14 amino acids. Trimming stripped 0 bases from V and 6 bases from J, with 12 bases between. Per germline, CDR1 SGHDT and CDR2 YYEEEE. The CDR3 bases are TGTGCCAGCAGCTTGGGGAGAAGTAGGAATGGCTACACCTTC. It encodes CASSLGRSRNGYTF.

The chain employs TRBV27 and TRBJ2-3; 9 nucleotides agree with TRBD1. The trim removed 4 bases at V and 0 bases at J, leaving 5 bases unmatched. CDR3 size: 16 residues. Per germline, CDR1 MNHEY and CDR2 SMNVEV (reference sequence). The CDR3 region is CASSWGQGYSTDTQYF. CDR3 DNA sequence: TGTGCCAGCAGTTGGGGACAGGGATATAGCACAGATACGCAGTATTTT.

The CDR3 reads CASSSPIVGSTYEQYF. The CDR3 nucleotides are TGTGCCAGCAGTTCCCCAATCGTTGGATCCACCTACGAGCAGTACTTC. The chain uses TRBV6-5 and TRBJ2-7, with D unresolved. The germline V and J ends were trimmed by 4 bases and 2 bases, with 18 bases remaining between them. Germline lookup yields CDR1 MNHEY and CDR2 SVGAGI. The CDR3 runs 16 residues.

This chain links TRBV4-1 with TRBJ1-5, with no clear D. This CDR3 contains 15 residues. V lost 4 bases, J lost 0 bases, and 10 bases lay in between. The germline gives CDR1 MGHRA, CDR2 YSYEKL. CDR3 sequence reads: CASSPQEYSNQPQHF. The CDR3 DNA reads as TGCGCCAGCAGCCCTCAGGAGTATAGCAATCAGCCCCAGCATTTT.

V and J are TRBV30 and TRBJ1-2, with 8 bases matching TRBD1. J gave up 8 bases and V 0 bases, and 8 bases lay outside the gene matches. Germline-derived CDR1 and CDR2 are GTSNPN and SVGIG (reference sequence). CDR3 length: 14 residues. The CDR3 DNA sequence: TGTGCCTGGAGTGTAATTCAGGGGGCGGGAGGCTACACCTTC. It is translated as CAWSVIQGAGGYTF.

This rearrangement joins TRBV6-5 to TRBJ1-1, with 11 positions matching TRBD1. Germline CDR1 reads MNHEY; CDR2 reads SVGAGI. V lost 3 bases and J lost 2; bases outside the gene matches: 2. This CDR3 is 15 amino acids long. The CDR3 DNA reads as TGTGCCAGCAGTTATGGGACAGGGGGTAACACTGAAGCTTTCTTT. Translating it yields CASSYGTGGNTEAFF.

The rearrangement links TRBV5-1 to TRBJ1-1; unclear D gene. CDR1 SGHRS and CDR2 YFSETQ come from the germline V gene. Deletions cut 2 bases from V and 5 bases from J, with 7 bases between. The CDR3 contains 12 residues. CDR3 in DNA: TGCGCCAGCAGCTTTCGGGGAACTGAAGCTTTCTTT. Translating gives CASSFRGTEAFF.

The chain employs TRBV29-1 and TRBJ1-2, with TRBD1 matching over 9 bases. There are 15 residues in the CDR3. Germline CDR1 and CDR2: SQVTM and ANQGSEA. V lost 3 bases, J lost 5 bases, and 10 bases stayed unmatched. Here the CDR3 reads CSVEGTGREIYGYTF. The CDR3 DNA is TGCAGCGTTGAGGGGACAGGGCGGGAAATATATGGCTACACCTTC.

The CDR3 DNA is TGCGCCAGCAGCTTGAGCAGAACCTACGAGCAGTACTTC. The encoded protein is CASSLSRTYEQYF. The chain combines TRBV5-1 with TRBJ2-7; D uncertain. This CDR3 comprises 13 residues. V was pared by 1 base and J by 2 bases, with 7 bases between. Germline V CDR1 and CDR2: SGHRS, YFSETQ.

CDR3 amino acids: CASSLSGAPDTQYF. The CDR3 bases are TGTGCCAGCAGCTTGAGTGGGGCCCCAGATACGCAGTATTTT. The chain has TRBV5-6 and TRBJ2-3, with a weak D call TRBD1 (5 bases). Trimming took off 1 base at V and 4 bases at J, with 10 bases between the two ends. This CDR3 is 14 amino acids long. Looked up from germline, CDR1 is SGHDT and CDR2 is YYEEEE.

V is TRBV6-6 and J is TRBJ2-5; D is unclear. The DNA end lines up better with TRBJ2-7; the J call may be wrong. Germline V gene data show CDR1 as MNHNY and CDR2 as SVGAGI (reference sequence). The CDR3 has 16 amino acids. CDR3 DNA sequence: TGTGCCAGCAGTTACTCGATGGAGATCCTCACCTACGAGCAGTACTTC. Translation: CASSYSMEILTYEQYF.

The J gene is TRBJ2-5, the V gene TRBV7-3; 15 bases fit TRBD2. J lost 5 bases, V lost 3 bases, and 13 bases had no gene match. CDR1 is SGHTA, CDR2 FQGTGA, per germline. This CDR3 comprises 19 residues. CDR3 coding DNA: TGTGCCAGCAGCTTCCCCGACCGGACTAGCGGGGGGGTCTGGGAGACCCAGTACTTC. Its translation: CASSFPDRTSGGVWETQYF. Full variable domain (remainder filled in from reference TRBV7-3 and TRBJ2-5): GAGVSQTPSNKVTEKGKYVELRCDPISGHTALYWYRQSLGQGPEFLIYFQGTGAADDSGLPNDRFFAVRPEGSVSTLKIQRTERGDSAVYLCASSFPDRTSGGVWETQYFGPGTRLLVL.